This passage covers 22 T cell receptor beta chains from one sample sequenced in a study of OX40 agonist ivuxolimab in advanced cancers. TCRdb's table, derived via immunoSEQ multiplex PCR, lists solely in-frame clones and lacks some. The table lists approximately 76,000 clones, 65% to 90% of them singletons. Material: CD4+ or CD8+ T cells sorted from blood, obtained in a trial of the OX40 agonist ivuxolimab. Every receptor here comes from an adult with an advanced solid tumor such as melanoma, head and neck, liver or kidney cancer.

The chain couples TRBV5-6 to TRBJ2-7, with D hard to call. Germline V CDR1 and CDR2: SGHDT, YYEEEE. V lost 2 bases and J lost 3, with 12 bases in between. The CDR3 runs to 14 residues. The CDR3 nucleotides are TGTGCCAGCAGCTTTTTCGGTTATGGCTACGAGCAGTACTTC. It codes for CASSFFGYGYEQYF.

The gene calls are TRBV18 and TRBJ2-2; D is undetermined. The CDR3 has 13 amino acids. V was pared by 3 bases and J by 6 bases, with 8 bases between. Germline loops: CDR1 KGHSH, CDR2 LQKENI. The CDR3 here is CASSPTYAGELFF. The CDR3 region has the DNA TGTGCCAGCTCACCTACCTACGCCGGGGAGCTGTTTTTT.

CDR3 bases: TGTGCCAGCGGGACTCGTCCGGTCCGAGGGAACACTGAAGCTTTCTTT. The encoded protein is CASGTRPVRGNTEAFF. The V and J genes are TRBV7-2 and TRBJ1-1; D perhaps matches TRBD1 (5 bases). CDR1 SGHTA and CDR2 FQGNSA come from the germline V gene. This CDR3 has 16 amino acids. Trimming stripped 8 bases from V and 1 base from J, with 20 bases between. Based on the CDR3 plus reference TRBV7-2 and TRBJ1-1, the full variable domain is GAGVSQSPSNKVTEKGKDVELRCDPISGHTALYWYRQSLGQGLEFLIYFQGNSAPDKSGLPSDRFSAERTGGSVSTLTIQRTQQEDSAVYLCASGTRPVRGNTEAFFGQGTRLTVV.

The CDR3 DNA is TGCGCCAGCAGCCAAGATTTAGTGAGTAGCGGGGCCGACAATGAGCAGTTCTTC. Translation: CASSQDLVSSGADNEQFF. The rearrangement links TRBV4-3 to TRBJ2-1; 8 positions agree with TRBD2. The CDR3 totals 18 residues. V was clipped by 0 bases and J by 5 bases; unmatched bases: 12. From germline, CDR1 is LGHNA and CDR2 YSLEER.

This chain connects TRBV19 to TRBJ2-6; perhaps TRBD1 as D (6 bases). Germline CDR1 LNHDA, CDR2 SQIVND (reference sequence). The CDR3 is 17 amino acids. V lost 5 bases to trimming and J lost 5 bases, with 19 bases between them. CDR3 DNA: TGTGCCAGTAGTTCACATGGGACACAAAGTCGGGCCAACGTCCTGACTTTC. It specifies CASSSHGTQSRANVLTF. Complete variable domain (other parts from reference TRBV19 and TRBJ2-6): DGGITQSPKYLFRKEGQNVTLSCEQNLNHDAMYWYRQDPGQGLRLIYYSQIVNDFQKGDIAEGYSVSREKKESFPLTVTSAQKNPTAFYLCASSSHGTQSRANVLTFGAGSRLTVL.

The V and J genes are TRBV10-3 and TRBJ1-2, with D possibly being TRBD1 (5 bases). The V gene lost 7 bases and the J gene lost 8 bases, with 20 bases spanning the gap. This CDR3 is 14 amino acids long. Germline values: CDR1 ENHRY, CDR2 SYGVKD. The CDR3 here is CAITPRGLNSGYTF. The CDR3 DNA reads TGTGCCATCACCCCCCGGGGACTAAACTCGGGCTACACCTTC.

The chain uses TRBV7-2 and TRBJ1-2; 11 bases fit TRBD1. Germline assignment: CDR1 SGHTA and CDR2 FQGNSA. The CDR3 length is 16 residues. Germline trimming cut 5 bases from V and 2 bases from J; bases unmatched to any gene: 7. CDR3 protein: CASSPRTGGTNYGYTF. The DNA for the CDR3 is TGTGCCAGCAGCCCGCGGACAGGGGGCACAAACTATGGCTACACCTTC.

The V gene is TRBV5-1, the J gene TRBJ1-1; no definite D call. Germline values: CDR1 SGHRS, CDR2 YFSETQ. This CDR3 spans 14 amino acids. Trimming left V 3 bases short and J 3 bases short, with 12 bases between. CDR3 sequence: CASSSDVQYTEAFF. In nucleotides, the CDR3 is TGCGCCAGCAGCTCGGACGTCCAATACACTGAAGCTTTCTTT.

The chain joins TRBV19 to TRBJ2-1, with 8 positions matching TRBD1. This CDR3 has 18 amino acids. Germline V gives CDR1 LNHDA, CDR2 SQIVND (reference sequence). With 0 bases clipped from V and 7 bases from J, the junction kept 14 bases outside the gene matches. In DNA, the CDR3 is TGTGCCAGTAGTATAGATCCAGGACAGGGAAGGGTGAGGAATGAGCAGTTCTTC. Translated, it gives CASSIDPGQGRVRNEQFF.

The chain combines TRBV9 with TRBJ1-2; D unclear. The V gene lost 6 bases and the J gene lost 4 bases, with 1 base spanning the gap. CDR3 length: 9 amino acids. In germline, CDR1 is SGDLS, CDR2 YYNGEE. The CDR3 is CASTYGYTF. The CDR3 region has the DNA TGTGCCAGCACCTATGGCTACACCTTC.

Only one count was recorded for this clone. The V and J genes are TRBV2 and TRBJ2-3, with D tentatively TRBD2 (6 bases). This CDR3 spans 15 amino acids. The V end was cut by 7 bases, the J end by 1 base, with 15 bases between. The germline gives CDR1 SNHLY, CDR2 FYNNEI. The CDR3 reads CASIPGRGGTDTQYF. The CDR3, as DNA: TGTGCCAGCATCCCGGGGCGGGGCGGCACAGATACGCAGTATTTT.

There are a few counts of this clone. The gene calls are TRBV6-5 and TRBJ2-1; either TRBD1 or TRBD2 may supply D (5 bases each). Deletions cut 0 bases from V and 12 bases from J, with 18 bases between. CDR3 length: 15 residues. Germline lookup yields CDR1 MNHEY and CDR2 SVGAGI. In DNA, the CDR3 is TGTGCCAGCAGTTACTCAATTCCTTCCGGGGCCCGGCAGTTCTTC. It is translated as CASSYSIPSGARQFF.

This chain uses TRBV4-3 with TRBJ2-3; TRBD1 aligns across 7 bases. The CDR3 sequence is 16 residues long. Germline CDR1 and CDR2: LGHNA and YSLEER. Losses at the gene ends were 2 bases for V and 1 base for J; bases not matched to a gene: 6. The CDR3 region is CASSQQTGTGTDTQYF. The CDR3 DNA reads as TGCGCCAGCAGCCAACAGACAGGGACGGGCACAGATACGCAGTATTTT.

V usage is TRBV7-2 and J usage is TRBJ2-1; 8 nucleotides agree with TRBD2. The CDR3 is 16 amino acids. Germline V CDR1 and CDR2: SGHTA, FQGNSA. With V trimmed by 5 bases and J by 10 bases, 16 bases remained unmatched. CDR3 residues: CASSHPGSGGAREQFF. The CDR3 DNA reads as TGTGCCAGCAGCCACCCCGGGAGCGGGGGCGCCCGAGAGCAGTTCTTC.

The chain uses TRBV9 and TRBJ2-7, with TRBD2 matching over 8 bases. The junction had 10 bases not matched to a gene; V was cut back by 1 base and J by 7 bases. Germline lookup yields CDR1 SGDLS and CDR2 YYNGEE. This CDR3 is 15 amino acids long. DNA for the CDR3: TGTGCCAGCAGCGTACAGGTCGGGGGGGCTCAAGAGCAGTACTTC. Residues: CASSVQVGGAQEQYF.

V and J are TRBV6-1 and TRBJ2-3, with TRBD2 matching over 11 bases. Germline V gene data show CDR1 as MNHNS and CDR2 as SASEGT. Trimming cost V 2 bases and J 4 bases; bases outside gene matches: 2. The CDR3 length is 15 residues. The CDR3 reads CASSEFSGGADTQYF. Written as DNA, the CDR3 is TGTGCCAGCAGTGAATTTAGCGGGGGGGCAGATACGCAGTATTTT.

The rearrangement uses TRBV18 and TRBJ2-7, with TRBD1 matching 8 bases. This CDR3 has 16 amino acids. CDR1 is KGHSH, CDR2 LQKENI, per germline. V dropped 1 base and J dropped 2; count of bases not matched to a gene: 7. The CDR3 sequence: CASSPRPGTGTYEQYF. CDR3 in DNA: TGTGCCAGCTCACCACGACCGGGGACAGGTACCTACGAGCAGTACTTC.

This clone is a singleton in its sample. The chain is built from TRBV5-5 and TRBJ1-3; D is unresolved. The germline gives CDR1 SGHKS, CDR2 YYEKEE (reference sequence). The CDR3 covers 11 residues. Trimming stripped 2 bases from V and 7 bases from J, with 4 bases between. CDR3 nucleotides: TGTGCCAGCAGCTTTCAGAACACCATATATTTT. Amino acid sequence: CASSFQNTIYF.

This chain links TRBV7-3 with TRBJ2-3, with TRBD1 matching over 8 bases. The CDR3 has 15 amino acids. Trimming removed 2 bases from V and 7 bases from J; junction bases left unmatched: 8. From germline, CDR1 is SGHTA and CDR2 FQGTGA. The CDR3 sequence: CASSLGQGAGNTQYF. For the CDR3, the DNA is TGTGCCAGCAGCTTAGGTCAGGGGGCTGGCAATACGCAGTATTTT.

This chain joins TRBV30 and TRBJ1-2; D gene unclear. The germline V and J ends were trimmed by 5 bases and 7 bases, with 20 bases remaining between them. Per the germline V gene, CDR1 is GTSNPN and CDR2 is SVGIG (reference sequence). This CDR3 is 14 amino acids long. The CDR3 reads CAWGSGMRPLGYTF. CDR3 DNA: TGTGCCTGGGGATCGGGTATGAGGCCCCTTGGCTACACCTTC.

The chain links TRBV9 to TRBJ1-4; no firm D call. CDR1 and CDR2 from the germline V gene are SGDLS and YYNGEE. The CDR3 has 15 amino acids. V was clipped by 3 bases and J by 0 bases, with 9 bases between them. The CDR3 DNA follows: TGTGCCAGCAGCGCCATGGGAGCAACTAATGAAAAACTGTTTTTT. Protein: CASSAMGATNEKLFF. Variable domain in full (rest from reference TRBV9 and TRBJ1-4): DSGVTQTPKHLITATGQRVTLRCSPRSGDLSVYWYQQSLDQGLQFLIQYYNGEERAKGNILERFSAQQFPDLHSELNLSSLELGDSALYFCASSAMGATNEKLFFGSGTQLSVL.

The V call is TRBV2, the J call TRBJ1-5; the D gene is possibly TRBD1 (5 bases). V shed 6 bases and J shed 2 bases, with 14 bases lying between them. The CDR3 extends over 15 amino acids. Germline V gene sequence: CDR1 SNHLY, CDR2 FYNNEI. CDR3 nucleotides: TGTGCCAGCAGCCGGCACGGGGGGGGCAATCAGCCCCAGCATTTT. It is translated as CASSRHGGGNQPQHF.